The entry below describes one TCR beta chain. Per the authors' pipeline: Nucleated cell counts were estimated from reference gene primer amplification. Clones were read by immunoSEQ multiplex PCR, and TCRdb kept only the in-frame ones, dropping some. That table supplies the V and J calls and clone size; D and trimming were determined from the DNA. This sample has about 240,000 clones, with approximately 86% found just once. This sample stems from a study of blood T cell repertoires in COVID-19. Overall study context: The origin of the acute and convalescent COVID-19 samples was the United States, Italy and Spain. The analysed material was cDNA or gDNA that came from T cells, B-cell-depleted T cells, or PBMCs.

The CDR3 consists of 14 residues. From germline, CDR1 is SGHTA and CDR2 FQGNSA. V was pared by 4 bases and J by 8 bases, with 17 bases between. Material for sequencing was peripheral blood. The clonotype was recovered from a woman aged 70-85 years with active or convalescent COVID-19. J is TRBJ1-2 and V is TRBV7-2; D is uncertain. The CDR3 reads CASSSTPGEYGYTF. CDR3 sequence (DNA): TGTGCCAGCAGCTCCACCCCCGGGGAATACGGCTACACCTTC.